One sample yielded the 14 T cell receptor beta chains listed below, sequenced in a study of blood T cell repertoires in COVID-19. The method was immunoSEQ multiplex PCR; TCRdb's version includes in-frame clones alone and lacks a portion of them. The table lists around 450,000 clones, 80% to 90% of them singletons. The specimen sequenced was peripheral blood. These receptors all come from a woman aged 25 to 39 with acute or convalescent COVID-19.

The rearrangement joins TRBV9 to TRBJ2-3; TRBD2 aligns across 11 bases. The CDR3 sequence is 16 residues long. V lost 4 bases to trimming and J lost 5 bases; unmatched junction nucleotides: 9. CDR1 and CDR2 from the germline V gene are SGDLS and YYNGEE. CDR3 bases: TGTGCCAGCAGCTCAAAGACTAGCGGGGAGAAAGATACGCAGTATTTT. Its protein is CASSSKTSGEKDTQYF.

This clone is a singleton in its sample. The chain couples TRBV6-7 to TRBJ2-5; D not resolved. TRBV6-7 belongs to the ORF category, with a function that is uncertain. Trimming pared 2 bases from V and 7 bases from J, leaving 20 bases between. The CDR3 covers 16 residues. In DNA, the CDR3 is TGTGCCAGCAGTTACCCGGAAGATACAGTGTTTGTGACCCAGTACTTC. Protein product: CASSYPEDTVFVTQYF.

The J gene is TRBJ2-7, the V gene TRBV28, with D possibly matching TRBD2 (6 bases). Germline values: CDR1 MDHEN, CDR2 SYDVKM. This CDR3 spans 15 amino acids. V lost 3 bases and J 6 bases, leaving 18 bases between the germline ends. CDR3 region: CASSLGVREAPEQYF. For the CDR3, the DNA is TGTGCCAGCAGTTTGGGAGTCAGGGAGGCCCCCGAGCAGTACTTC.

The chain is built from TRBV4-1 and TRBJ1-4; perhaps TRBD1 as D (5 bases). Germline CDR1 MGHRA, CDR2 YSYEKL. V shed 7 bases and J shed 8 bases, with 20 bases lying between them. The CDR3 is made up of 15 amino acids. CDR3 loop: CASTWGWGGEEKLFF. In DNA, the CDR3 is TGCGCCAGCACATGGGGTTGGGGCGGGGAGGAAAAACTGTTTTTT.

The chain couples TRBV5-6 to TRBJ2-7, with unresolved D. This CDR3 is built from 14 residues. Deletions cut 0 bases from V and 0 bases from J, with 7 bases between. The germline V gene encodes CDR1 SGHDT and CDR2 YYEEEE. CDR3 nucleotide sequence: TGTGCCAGCAGCTTGGGAACTTTCTCCTACGAGCAGTACTTC. Translating it yields CASSLGTFSYEQYF.

The chain links TRBV7-2 to TRBJ1-1, with D unclear. V gave up 2 bases and J gave up 2 bases, with 18 bases separating them. This CDR3 has 17 residues. CDR1 and CDR2 (germline): SGHTA, FQGNSA. CDR3 DNA: TGTGCCAGCAGCTTAATCCCCGATGGTATGCGAAACACTGAAGCTTTCTTT. It is translated as CASSLIPDGMRNTEAFF. The entire variable domain, with the rest obtained from reference TRBV7-2 and TRBJ1-1, is as follows: GAGVSQSPSNKVTEKGKDVELRCDPISGHTALYWYRQSLGQGLEFLIYFQGNSAPDKSGLPSDRFSAERTGGSVSTLTIQRTQQEDSAVYLCASSLIPDGMRNTEAFFGQGTRLTVV.

V and J are TRBV2 and TRBJ1-1; TRBD1 matches 8 bases. V was clipped by 2 bases and J by 2 bases; unmatched bases: 4. This CDR3 has 15 amino acids. CDR1 is SNHLY and CDR2 is FYNNEI in the germline V gene. The CDR3 bases are TGTGCCAGCAGTGAAAACGGACAGGGTAACACTGAAGCTTTCTTT. Protein sequence: CASSENGQGNTEAFF.

This chain connects TRBV9 to TRBJ1-2; D is possibly TRBD1 (5 bases). V was trimmed by 0 bases and J by 4 bases, leaving 40 bases between them. CDR3 length: 24 residues. Germline-derived CDR1 and CDR2 are SGDLS and YYNGEE. The CDR3 DNA follows: TGTGCCAGCAGCGTAGACCAATCGGGCTTAAGGAGCGGGACGGGTAAGAATGGAGGCTATGGCTACACCTTC. Its translation: CASSVDQSGLRSGTGKNGGYGYTF. The complete variable domain, with remaining parts taken from reference TRBV9 and TRBJ1-2, reads DSGVTQTPKHLITATGQRVTLRCSPRSGDLSVYWYQQSLDQGLQFLIQYYNGEERAKGNILERFSAQQFPDLHSELNLSSLELGDSALYFCASSVDQSGLRSGTGKNGGYGYTFGSGTRLTVV.

This clone appeared many times. This chain connects TRBV7-9 to TRBJ1-1; no clear D gene. Germline V gene data show CDR1 as SEHNR and CDR2 as FQNEAQ (reference sequence). The CDR3 consists of 14 residues. Between the trimmed V and J ends, which lost 4 bases and 1 base, there was a span of 10 bases. The CDR3: CASSSPRSNTEAFF. CDR3 bases: TGTGCCAGCAGCTCCCCCAGGTCGAACACTGAAGCTTTCTTT.

The V gene is TRBV9, the J gene TRBJ1-1; D remains ambiguous. The CDR3 is 14 amino acids. Per the germline V gene, CDR1 is SGDLS and CDR2 is YYNGEE. Trimming cost V 4 bases and J 7 bases, with 17 bases left between them. The CDR3 here is CASSSNVEAVEAFF. The CDR3 region has the DNA TGTGCCAGCAGCTCAAACGTGGAGGCGGTTGAAGCTTTCTTT.

The rearrangement links TRBV5-6 to TRBJ2-7, with 10 positions matching TRBD1. CDR1 SGHDT and CDR2 YYEEEE come from the germline V gene. The J segment lost 3 bases and the V segment lost 3 bases, leaving 0 bases of the junction unmatched. There are 13 residues in the CDR3. CDR3 nucleotide sequence: TGTGCCAGCAGCTGGGACAGGGGCTACGAGCAGTACTTC. It codes for CASSWDRGYEQYF.

V gene TRBV6-6 combines with J gene TRBJ2-3; 11 bases match TRBD2. After removal of 7 bases from V and 5 bases from J, the junction contained 8 bases not matched to a gene. The CDR3 contains 15 residues. Germline-derived CDR1 and CDR2 are MNHNY and SVGAGI (reference sequence). The CDR3 DNA reads as TGTGCCAGCACCAAACTAGCGGGGGAAAGAGATACGCAGTATTTT. Protein: CASTKLAGERDTQYF.

The rearrangement uses TRBV11-1 and TRBJ2-3; D might be TRBD2 (5 bases). Trimming removed 3 bases at V and 2 bases at J, with 12 bases between. CDR1 is SGHAT, CDR2 FQDESV, per germline (reference sequence). There are 15 residues in the CDR3. The CDR3 sequence: CASSFVGSHTDTQYF. Written as DNA, the CDR3 is TGTGCCAGCAGCTTTGTAGGGAGCCACACAGATACGCAGTATTTT.

The chain uses TRBV3-1 (or the pseudogene TRBV3-2) and TRBJ2-3, with TRBD2 matching over 11 bases. The V gene's germline CDR1 is LGHDT and CDR2 YNNKEL (reference sequence). CDR3 length equals 15 residues. Germline trimming cut 5 bases from V and 2 bases from J; bases unmatched to any gene: 3. CDR3 region: CASSAGLADTDTQYF. The CDR3 region has the DNA TGTGCCAGCAGCGCGGGACTAGCGGACACAGATACGCAGTATTTT.